The 10 T cell receptor beta chains given below trace back to one sample, sequenced in a study of blood T cells in healthy people across ages. Using a J-beta primer mix together with a sample-barcoded 5' primer, a second PCR was run for about 6 to 12 cycles. TCRdb fed the 5' RACE reads into MiXCR, producing one record per CDR3 protein. There are about 680,000 distinct CDR3 sequences in the sample; approximately 50% occur only once, and about a third lies in the top ten. Material: blood. All receptors derive from a woman in her fifties or sixties in good health.

The chain recombines TRBV4-3 with TRBJ2-4; D remains unclear. Trimming took 2 bases from V and 0 from J, leaving 8 bases between them. Germline loops: CDR1 LGHNA, CDR2 YSLEER. This CDR3 contains 15 residues. CDR3 region: CASSQNPTAKNIQYF. The CDR3 nucleotides read TGCGCCAGCAGCCAAAATCCCACAGCCAAAAACATTCAGTACTTC.

Only a few counts were recorded for this clonotype. The J gene is TRBJ2-1, the V gene TRBV10-3; 12 bases agree with TRBD2. V shed 10 bases, J shed 7 bases, and the junction held 11 bases outside the gene matches. CDR1 ENHRY and CDR2 SYGVKD come from the germline V gene. The CDR3 contains 15 residues. The CDR3 DNA is TGTGCCACAGAAAAGACTAGCGGGAGTAGGAATGAGCAGTTCTTC. Protein product: CATEKTSGSRNEQFF.

The chain links TRBV7-2 to TRBJ2-7; D is unclear. This CDR3 has 15 amino acids. Germline V CDR1 and CDR2: SGHTA, FQGNSA. Trimming shortened V by 5 bases and J by 3 bases, and 17 bases separated the two germline ends. The CDR3 protein is CASSETPGPFYEQYF. For the CDR3, the DNA is TGTGCCAGCAGCGAAACTCCGGGTCCTTTCTACGAGCAGTACTTC.

The chain is built from TRBV7-9 and TRBJ1-1, with D maybe TRBD1 (5 bases). The CDR3 totals 15 residues. Germline CDR1 and CDR2: SEHNR and FQNEAQ (reference sequence). V shed 4 bases and J shed 0 bases, with 12 bases lying between them. CDR3 protein: CASSSGRGMNTEAFF. The CDR3 DNA sequence: TGTGCCAGCAGCTCGGGACGGGGGATGAACACTGAAGCTTTCTTT.

A remark on this clonotype: A much bigger clone sits one base away, suggesting this may be a read error. The chain couples TRBV4-3 to TRBJ2-5, with TRBD1 identical over 7 bases. CDR1 LGHNA and CDR2 YSLEER come from the germline V gene. This CDR3 region has 16 residues. Losses at the gene ends were 0 bases for V and 11 bases for J; bases not matched to a gene: 15. The CDR3 region has the DNA TGCGCCAGCAGCCAAGATCCTCTCGGGACAGCCAATGAGCAGTACTTC. The encoded protein is CASSQDPLGTANEQYF.

In this sample, this clonotype turned up a few times. This sequence joins TRBV30 and TRBJ2-7, with D possibly TRBD2 on 6 matching bases. Germline V CDR1 and CDR2: GTSNPN, SVGIG (reference sequence). Trimming took 2 bases from V and 3 from J, leaving 11 bases between them. The CDR3 spans 13 residues. In DNA form, the CDR3 reads TGTGCCTGGAGTTCGGGGACTTACTACGAGCAGTACTTC. It encodes CAWSSGTYYEQYF.

The gene calls are TRBV28 and TRBJ2-7; possible D gene TRBD2, 7 bases. Trimming stripped 6 bases from V and 3 bases from J, with 12 bases between. The CDR3 runs 13 residues. CDR1 and CDR2 (germline): MDHEN, SYDVKM. CDR3 region: CASRGGGGYEQYV. The CDR3 region has the DNA TGTGCCAGCAGGGGAGGGGGGGGCTACGAGCAGTACGTC.

This clonotype was counted between two and nine times. At one of its ends the junction is not consistent with the germline gene, which may arise from a read error. The chain combines TRBV7-2 with TRBJ2-7, with 7 bases lining up with TRBD1. The CDR3 has 14 amino acids. Germline assignment: CDR1 SGHTA and CDR2 FQGNSA. CDR3 DNA: TGTGCCAGCAGTTTAGATGGGACAGCCTACGAGCAGTACTTC. It is translated as CASSLDGTAYEQYF.

The rearrangement joins TRBV14 to TRBJ1-4, with TRBD1 matching 10 bases. This CDR3 has 15 residues. With V trimmed by 3 bases and J by 6 bases, 4 bases remained unmatched. Looked up from germline, CDR1 is SGHDN and CDR2 is FVKESK. CDR3 in amino acids: CASSQLGTGDEKLFF. For the CDR3, the DNA is TGTGCCAGCAGCCAGCTCGGGACAGGGGATGAAAAACTGTTTTTT.

Many counts were recorded for this clonotype. The chain carries TRBV4-3 and TRBJ2-7; D call uncertain. In germline, CDR1 is LGHNA, CDR2 YSLEER. The CDR3 loop spans 15 amino acids. V lost 0 bases and J lost 1, with 10 bases in between. The DNA of the CDR3 is TGCGCCAGCAGCCAAGATCGTGGGCTTTCCTACGAGCAGTACTTC. Translated: CASSQDRGLSYEQYF.